One sample yielded the 24 T cell receptor beta chains listed below, sequenced in a study of cytomegalovirus exposure and HLA in healthy donors. Both 60 Vbeta primers and 13 Jbeta primers went into the PCR. Libraries were prepared by immunoSEQ multiplex PCR; TCRdb keeps only in-frame clonotypes and omits some of them. The sample has around 130,000 clones; roughly four fifths are singletons. The specimen was PBMCs. The source of these receptors is a woman between 18 and 29 years old in good health and CMV-seronegative.

J is TRBJ2-3 and V is TRBV5-1, with D tentatively TRBD1 (6 bases). The CDR3 runs 15 residues. Germline loops: CDR1 SGHRS, CDR2 YFSETQ. Trimming removed 2 bases at V and 1 base at J, with 11 bases between. The CDR3 spells CASSFGRGGTDTQYF. The CDR3 DNA follows: TGCGCCAGCAGCTTCGGCAGGGGAGGCACAGATACGCAGTATTTT.

A single count supports this clone. The chain joins TRBV5-1 to TRBJ2-2; possibly TRBD1 for D (5 bases). In germline, CDR1 is SGHRS, CDR2 YFSETQ. The germline V and J ends were trimmed by 1 base and 8 bases, with 12 bases remaining between them. CDR3 length: 14 amino acids. CDR3 DNA: TGCGCCAGCAGCTTGACAGGTCCTGAGGGGGAGCTGTTTTTT. The encoded protein is CASSLTGPEGELFF.

The chain uses TRBV29-1 and TRBJ1-2, with D perhaps TRBD1 (6 bases). This CDR3 comprises 14 residues. Trimming left V 6 bases short and J 3 bases short, with 17 bases between. CDR1 is SQVTM and CDR2 is ANQGSEA in the germline V gene. DNA for the CDR3: TGCAGCGTGGACTTCGGACAGATTTACTATGGCTACACCTTC. Encoded protein: CSVDFGQIYYGYTF.

The V and J genes are TRBV6-5 and TRBJ1-1; 8 nucleotides agree with TRBD1. Germline assignment: CDR1 MNHEY and CDR2 SVGAGI. The CDR3 contains 13 residues. Losses at the gene ends were 5 bases for V and 11 bases for J; bases not matched to a gene: 10. In DNA, the CDR3 is TGTGCCAGCAGTAAGGGGACAGGACCTCGGGCTTTCTTT. It codes for CASSKGTGPRAFF.

The chain uses TRBV7-3 and TRBJ2-6; D uncertain. The CDR3 sequence is 13 residues long. The V end lost 8 bases, the J end lost 4 bases, and 9 bases lay between the germline ends. In germline, CDR1 is SGHTA, CDR2 FQGTGA. The CDR3 sequence is CASGPKGANVLTF. CDR3 bases: TGTGCCAGCGGCCCCAAAGGGGCCAACGTCCTGACTTTC.

This clone occurred once. The gene calls are TRBV27 and TRBJ1-5; 8 nucleotides match TRBD1. Germline V gene data show CDR1 as MNHEY and CDR2 as SMNVEV (reference sequence). This CDR3 has 14 residues. The V segment lost 3 bases and the J segment 6 bases; nucleotides outside the gene matches: 4. For the CDR3, the DNA is TGTGCCAGCAGTTTTCAGGGGGCGGGTCAGCCCCAGCATTTT. Translation: CASSFQGAGQPQHF.

V is TRBV18 and J is TRBJ1-2; TRBD1 aligns across 7 bases. Germline V gene data show CDR1 as KGHSH and CDR2 as LQKENI. CDR3 length: 17 amino acids. V shed 5 bases, J shed 0 bases, and the junction held 12 bases outside the gene matches. CDR3 nucleotide sequence: TGTGCCAGCTCAACTCCTTACCGGGACAGCCCTAACTATGGCTACACCTTC. The encoded protein is CASSTPYRDSPNYGYTF.

This chain links TRBV29-1 with TRBJ2-5; D perhaps matches TRBD2 (6 bases). Trimming cost V 6 bases and J 5 bases, with 19 bases left between them. CDR3 size: 14 residues. Per germline, CDR1 SQVTM and CDR2 ANQGSEA. The CDR3 here is CSVGGAGRMETQYF. In nucleotides, the CDR3 is TGCAGCGTGGGGGGTGCAGGGAGGATGGAGACCCAGTACTTC.

Comments on this clone: The junction departs from the called germline gene at one end, perhaps through a read error. The gene calls are TRBV7-9 and TRBJ2-7, with 9 bases that match TRBD2. The V gene's germline CDR1 is SEHNR and CDR2 FQNEAQ (reference sequence). The CDR3 consists of 11 residues. The CDR3 reads CASSLSGGYIF. In nucleotides, the CDR3 is TGTGCCAGCAGCCTTAGCGGGGGCTATATCTTC.

This chain connects TRBV19 to TRBJ1-1; 8 nucleotides match TRBD1. The germline V gene encodes CDR1 LNHDA and CDR2 SQIVND (reference sequence). The trim removed 1 base at V and 3 bases at J, leaving 4 bases unmatched. The CDR3 loop spans 15 amino acids. Here the CDR3 DNA reads TGTGCCAGTAGTATAGGGACAGGGAGGGACACTGAAGCTTTCTTT. This encodes CASSIGTGRDTEAFF.

The chain uses TRBV7-9 and TRBJ1-2; D ambiguous. From germline, CDR1 is SEHNR and CDR2 FQNEAQ (reference sequence). Trimming shortened V by 5 bases and J by 4 bases, and 11 bases separated the two germline ends. The CDR3 runs 13 residues. The CDR3 protein is CASSPQDTYGYTF. CDR3 nucleotide sequence: TGTGCCAGCAGCCCACAAGACACCTATGGCTACACCTTC.

This clone turned up a few times. The V and J genes are TRBV10-2 and TRBJ1-1; D is uncertain. V was pared by 7 bases and J by 1 base, with 10 bases between. There are 13 residues in the CDR3. From germline, CDR1 is WSHSY and CDR2 SAAADI. The CDR3 bases are TGCGCCAGCACCCCGGGAGGGAACACTGAAGCTTTCTTT. Translated, it gives CASTPGGNTEAFF.

The V gene is TRBV19, the J gene TRBJ2-1; 11 bases fit TRBD2. Trimming cost V 1 base and J 6 bases; bases outside gene matches: 2. CDR1 LNHDA and CDR2 SQIVND come from the germline V gene (reference sequence). This CDR3 contains 15 residues. The CDR3 reads CASSIVAGGLNEQFF. The CDR3 coding sequence is TGTGCCAGTAGTATAGTAGCGGGGGGGCTCAATGAGCAGTTCTTC.

This rearrangement joins TRBV18 to TRBJ1-5; TRBD1 agrees at 12 bases. The CDR3 is 20 amino acids. V shed 3 bases, J shed 0 bases, and the junction held 12 bases outside the gene matches. Germline V lookup: CDR1 KGHSH, CDR2 LQKENI. The DNA for the CDR3 is TGTGCCAGCTCACCGACCCCCTTCGGGACAGGGGGCTTTAGCAATCAGCCCCAGCATTTT. Its translation: CASSPTPFGTGGFSNQPQHF.

This chain connects TRBV2 to TRBJ2-5; TRBD2 matches 10 bases. Losses at the gene ends were 4 bases for V and 5 bases for J; bases not matched to a gene: 7. The CDR3 loop spans 15 amino acids. Looked up from germline, CDR1 is SNHLY and CDR2 is FYNNEI. CDR3: CASSGISGRRETQYF. In DNA form, the CDR3 reads TGTGCCAGCAGTGGAATTAGCGGGAGGCGGGAGACCCAGTACTTC.

To note about this clone: One end of the junction varies from germline; a read error may be responsible. The V gene is TRBV5-6, the J gene TRBJ1-2; TRBD1 matches at 7 bases. The CDR3 extends over 13 amino acids. The germline V gene encodes CDR1 SGHDT and CDR2 YYEEEE. The DNA of the CDR3 is TGTGCCAGCAGTTTGGCAGGGGGCTATGGCTACACCTTC. This translates into CASSLAGGYGYTF.

The V call is TRBV19, the J call TRBJ1-1; 10 bases fit TRBD1. V dropped 7 bases and J dropped 10; count of bases not matched to a gene: 12. Germline V gene lookup returns CDR1 LNHDA and CDR2 SQIVND (reference sequence). This CDR3 has 14 amino acids. CDR3 sequence: CASIQAGTGVIAFF. CDR3 nucleotide sequence: TGTGCCAGTATACAGGCCGGGACAGGGGTAATAGCTTTCTTT.

J is TRBJ2-7 and V is TRBV19, with 10 bases that match TRBD1. CDR1 LNHDA and CDR2 SQIVND come from the germline V gene (reference sequence). After removal of 5 bases from V and 5 bases from J, the junction contained 6 bases not matched to a gene. The CDR3 runs 14 residues. In DNA form, the CDR3 reads TGTGCCAGTAGTGCCTGGGACAGGGGTCACGAGCAGTACTTC. Translated: CASSAWDRGHEQYF. Drawing the rest from reference TRBV19 and TRBJ2-7, the complete variable domain is DGGITQSPKYLFRKEGQNVTLSCEQNLNHDAMYWYRQDPGQGLRLIYYSQIVNDFQKGDIAEGYSVSREKKESFPLTVTSAQKNPTAFYLCASSAWDRGHEQYFGPGTRLTVT.

This chain joins TRBV10-1 and TRBJ1-2; D ambiguous. CDR3 length: 13 amino acids. Germline values: CDR1 WNHNN, CDR2 SYGVQD (reference sequence). V lost 4 bases and J 2 bases, leaving 8 bases between the germline ends. The CDR3 nucleotides are TGCGCCAGCAGTGTGGTCGGGAACTATGGCTACACCTTC. Its protein product is CASSVVGNYGYTF.

The rearrangement links TRBV21-1 to TRBJ1-6. TRBV21-1 is described as a pseudogene. The CDR3 length is 20 residues. This CDR3 reads CASSSPLSQTHGVDNSPLHF. CDR3 bases: TGTGCCAGCAGCTCCCCCCTTAGTCAAACCCACGGGGTGGATAATTCACCCCTCCACTTT.

The rearrangement links TRBV7-2 to TRBJ1-2; D uncertain. This CDR3 comprises 13 residues. CDR1 and CDR2 (germline): SGHTA, FQGNSA. Between the trimmed V and J ends, which lost 3 bases and 4 bases, there was a span of 9 bases. The DNA of the CDR3 is TGTGCCAGCAGCTTGCGGGATGCCTATGGCTACACCTTC. As protein: CASSLRDAYGYTF.

The chain recombines TRBV4-3 with TRBJ2-1, with D possibly matching TRBD2 (6 bases). The V end lost 0 bases, the J end lost 2 bases, and 11 bases lay between the germline ends. The CDR3 is 16 amino acids. Germline V gene lookup returns CDR1 LGHNA and CDR2 YSLEER. CDR3 amino acids: CASSQDGWGAYNEQFF. CDR3 DNA: TGCGCCAGCAGCCAAGATGGGTGGGGGGCCTACAATGAGCAGTTCTTC.

CDR3 DNA sequence: TGCCAATACAGGGTGGGTGAGACCCAGTACTTC. Translation: CQYRVGETQYF. The chain links TRBV29-1 to TRBJ2-5; maybe TRBD1 (6 bases). This CDR3 is 11 amino acids long. From germline, CDR1 is SQVTM and CDR2 ANQGSEA.

This clone was seen a handful of times. The V gene is TRBV27, the J gene TRBJ1-1; D is perhaps TRBD1 (6 bases). The CDR3 totals 14 residues. V was trimmed by 6 bases and J by 5 bases, leaving 16 bases between them. Germline V lookup: CDR1 MNHEY, CDR2 SMNVEV (reference sequence). The CDR3 is CASRPGQTRTEAFF. CDR3 nucleotides: TGTGCCAGCAGACCTGGACAGACCCGAACTGAAGCTTTCTTT.